The 5 T cell receptor beta chains in this list originate from one sample, sequenced in a study of breast tumors, draining lymph nodes, adjacent tissues. Axillary draining lymph nodes of breast cancer patients supplied the node samples. TCRdb itself ran the multiplex PCR reads through MiXCR, one entry per CDR3 protein. The sample shows fewer than 85,000 distinct CDR3 sequences, roughly a fifth of them seen only once. The sample consisted of axillary lymph node tissue. These receptors were taken from a female donor with breast cancer. Some clones in this sample may be carry-over from other donors' samples.

This clonotype has a count of ten or more. CDR3 nucleotides: TGTGCCAGCTCTAGCGGGCTGAATGAGCAGTTCTTC. Translating it yields CASSSGLNEQFF. This chain links TRBV28 with TRBJ2-1; the match to TRBD2 covers 8 bases. Germline V gene lookup returns CDR1 MDHEN and CDR2 SYDVKM. The trim removed 8 bases at V and 7 bases at J, leaving 4 bases unmatched. The CDR3 covers 12 residues.

This clonotype was seen many times. V usage is TRBV4-2 and J usage is TRBJ1-2; D not certain. The V gene's germline CDR1 is LGHNA and CDR2 YNFKEQ. CDR3 length equals 13 residues. V shed 0 bases and J shed 5 bases, with 7 bases lying between them. The CDR3 region has the DNA TGTGCCAGCAGCCAAGATGTACAGTATGGCTACACCTTC. Amino acid sequence: CASSQDVQYGYTF.

This clonotype was recorded many times. V gene TRBV7-8 combines with J gene TRBJ1-2; TRBD1 might be the D (5 bases). Trimming shortened V by 5 bases and J by 4 bases, and 14 bases separated the two germline ends. Germline CDR1 reads SGHVS; CDR2 reads FQNEAQ. CDR3 length: 14 amino acids. The CDR3 DNA follows: TGTGCCAGCAGCGGGACGGGAAGCAGCTATGGCTACACCTTC. This codes for CASSGTGSSYGYTF.

This clonotype was observed at least ten times. The chain couples TRBV13 to TRBJ2-3, with D possibly being TRBD1 or TRBD2 (5 bases each). The CDR3 covers 15 residues. From germline, CDR1 is PRHDT and CDR2 FYEKMQ (reference sequence). V lost 6 bases, J lost 4 bases, and 17 bases lay in between. As DNA, the CDR3 is TGTGCCAGCAGAACCACTAGGGGCTCGGCAGATACGCAGTATTTT. Its translation: CASRTTRGSADTQYF.

Concerning this clonotype itself: Since a much larger clone is just one base distant, this may be a read error. This chain connects TRBV5-1 to TRBJ1-5, with 8 bases aligning to TRBD1. The ends lost 3 bases at V and 4 bases at J; junction bases unmatched: 6. The CDR3 loop spans 15 amino acids. CDR1 and CDR2 (germline): SGHRS, YFSETQ. The CDR3 sequence: CASSSDTGGNQPQHF. The DNA for the CDR3 is TGCGCCAGCAGCTCGGATACAGGGGGGAATCAGCCCCAGCATTTT. Supplemented by reference TRBV5-1 and TRBJ1-5, the full variable domain reads KAGVTQTPRYLIKTRGQQVTLSCSPISGHRSVSWYQQTPGQGLQFLFEYFSETQRNKGNFPGRFSGRQFSNSRSEMNVSTLELGDSALYLCASSSDTGGNQPQHFGDGTRLSIL.